This entry lists 8 T cell receptor beta chains sequenced from one sample in a study of blood T cell repertoires in COVID-19. The table came from immunoSEQ multiplex PCR; TCRdb's copy has only in-frame clones and leaves some out. Of tens of thousands of clones in the sample, 88% were seen once. The sample consisted of peripheral blood. The receptors shown here come from a human donor in a cohort sampled during active COVID-19.

The V gene is TRBV2, the J gene TRBJ1-1, with 8 positions matching TRBD1. The germline gives CDR1 SNHLY, CDR2 FYNNEI. Losses at the gene ends were 6 bases for V and 1 base for J; bases not matched to a gene: 10. This CDR3 spans 16 amino acids. The CDR3: CASRADRAASNTEAFF. The CDR3 DNA is TGTGCCAGCAGAGCGGACAGGGCGGCCTCGAACACTGAAGCTTTCTTT. The whole variable domain, remainder taken from reference TRBV2 and TRBJ1-1, is EPEVTQTPSHQVTQMGQEVILRCVPISNHLYFYWYRQILGQKVEFLVSFYNNEISEKSEIFDDQFSVERPDGSNFTLKIRSTKLEDSAMYFCASRADRAASNTEAFFGQGTRLTVV.

Turning to this clone: In the same sample, other DNA sequences code for this CDR3. The chain combines TRBV15 with TRBJ1-5; D is possibly TRBD1 (5 bases). Germline V CDR1 and CDR2: LNHNV, YYDKDF (reference sequence). The CDR3 covers 18 residues. Trimming stripped 1 base from V and 2 bases from J, with 18 bases between. This CDR3 is CATSRGTGSGGGNQPQHF. The CDR3 DNA follows: TGTGCCACCAGCAGAGGAACAGGCTCGGGGGGGGGCAATCAGCCCCAGCATTTT.

The genes are TRBV5-4 and TRBJ1-1, with D maybe TRBD1 (6 bases). CDR3 length: 17 amino acids. The germline gives CDR1 SGHNT, CDR2 YYREEE (reference sequence). The germline V and J ends were trimmed by 0 bases and 7 bases, with 22 bases remaining between them. This CDR3 is CASSLESRGGRWGEAFF. In DNA, the CDR3 is TGTGCCAGCAGCTTGGAGTCTAGGGGGGGGAGGTGGGGTGAAGCTTTCTTT.

The chain joins TRBV4-3 to TRBJ2-5; the match to TRBD2 covers 13 bases. CDR1 and CDR2 (germline): LGHNA, YSLEER. Losses at the gene ends were 4 bases for V and 5 bases for J; bases not matched to a gene: 4. The length of the CDR3 is 15 residues. The CDR3 nucleotides read TGCGCCAGCAGCCGAGGGACTAGCGGGGCTGAGACCCAGTACTTC. This sequence encodes CASSRGTSGAETQYF.

This rearrangement joins TRBV30 to TRBJ1-2; tentative D call: TRBD1 (5 bases). Germline V gives CDR1 GTSNPN, CDR2 SVGIG (reference sequence). This CDR3 region has 14 residues. Trimming stripped 0 bases from V and 8 bases from J, with 16 bases between. CDR3: CAWSVSTDSYGYTF. The CDR3 nucleotides are TGTGCCTGGAGTGTTTCTACAGACAGTTACGGCTACACCTTC.

The V call is TRBV7-3, the J call TRBJ2-3, with 9 bases matching TRBD2. The V and J ends lost 1 base and 1 base, in that order; junction bases with no gene match: 3. The germline V gene has CDR1 SGHTA and CDR2 FQGTGA. This CDR3 contains 16 residues. CDR3 nucleotides: TGTGCCAGCAGCTTAATGGGCGGGGGGGGCACAGATACGCAGTATTTT. This sequence encodes CASSLMGGGGTDTQYF.

This chain uses TRBV6-5 with TRBJ1-1; no clear D. Trimming cost V 8 bases and J 0 bases, with 10 bases left between them. CDR1 is MNHEY, CDR2 SVGAGI, per germline. The CDR3 contains 13 residues. CDR3: CASLQSMNTEAFF. CDR3 nucleotide sequence: TGTGCCAGCCTACAGTCCATGAACACTGAAGCTTTCTTT.

V and J are TRBV29-1 and TRBJ1-2; the match to TRBD1 covers 12 bases. Germline CDR1 is SQVTM and CDR2 is ANQGSEA. V lost 4 bases to trimming and J lost 0 bases; unmatched junction nucleotides: 6. This CDR3 has 16 amino acids. The CDR3 sequence is CSVAGTGGRTNYGYTF. CDR3 coding DNA: TGCAGCGTTGCTGGGACAGGGGGCCGCACTAACTATGGCTACACCTTC.